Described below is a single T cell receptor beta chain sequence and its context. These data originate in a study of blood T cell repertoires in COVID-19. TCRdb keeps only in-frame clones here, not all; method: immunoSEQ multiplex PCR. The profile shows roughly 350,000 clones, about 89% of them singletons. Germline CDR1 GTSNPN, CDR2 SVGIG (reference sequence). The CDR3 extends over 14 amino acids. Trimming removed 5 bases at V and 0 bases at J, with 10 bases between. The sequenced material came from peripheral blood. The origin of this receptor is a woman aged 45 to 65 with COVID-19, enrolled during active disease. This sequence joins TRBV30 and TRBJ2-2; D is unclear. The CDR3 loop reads CAWEERTNTGELFF. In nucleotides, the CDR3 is TGTGCCTGGGAGGAGCGAACGAACACCGGGGAGCTGTTTTTT.